Shown below are 22 T cell receptor beta chains from a single sample sequenced in a study of T-cell memory formation after mild COVID-19. TCRdb fed the 5' RACE reads into MiXCR, producing one record per CDR3 protein. The sample has a few hundred thousand distinct CDR3 sequences, around 27% seen once. Sequencing used PBMCs or a T cell subset sorted from them (not recorded which). These receptor sequences come from an adult woman who had mild COVID-19 (a few samples of this study predate the infection). Cell type and time point are not known.

The chain carries TRBV4-1 and TRBJ1-2; possible D gene TRBD1, 6 bases. There are 17 residues in the CDR3. V was shortened by 3 bases and J by 4 bases, with 21 bases between the two germline ends. Germline-derived CDR1 and CDR2 are MGHRA and YSYEKL. The CDR3 sequence: CASSQGPRDIGPYGYTF. CDR3 coding DNA: TGCGCCAGCAGCCAGGGCCCCCGGGACATCGGGCCCTATGGCTACACCTTC.

This clonotype was counted a few times. The chain combines TRBV4-1 with TRBJ2-1; no firm D call. Germline CDR1 MGHRA, CDR2 YSYEKL. The CDR3 is made up of 14 amino acids. Trimming left V 0 bases short and J 8 bases short, with 11 bases between. The CDR3 loop reads CASSQETAGDEQFF. DNA for the CDR3: TGCGCCAGCAGCCAAGAAACCGCTGGGGATGAGCAGTTCTTC.

This clonotype was seen only a few times. The CDR3 is CASRQAGSYEQYF. The CDR3 nucleotides read TGTGCCAGCAGACAAGCGGGTTCCTACGAGCAGTACTTC. This sequence joins TRBV6-5 and TRBJ2-7; TRBD2 might be the D (6 bases). Per germline, CDR1 MNHEY and CDR2 SVGAGI. V was clipped by 6 bases and J by 1 base, with 10 bases between them. The CDR3 has 13 amino acids.

This rearrangement joins TRBV7-3 to TRBJ2-6; 11 nucleotides match TRBD1. V shed 5 bases, J shed 4 bases, and the junction held 7 bases outside the gene matches. Germline V gene data show CDR1 as SGHTA and CDR2 as FQGTGA. The CDR3 has 17 amino acids. For the CDR3, the DNA is TGTGCCAGCAGCCTTGGGACAGGGGGATCCGGGGCCAACGTCCTGACTTTC. Amino acid sequence: CASSLGTGGSGANVLTF. Supplemented by reference TRBV7-3 and TRBJ2-6, the full variable domain reads GAGVSQTPSNKVTEKGKYVELRCDPISGHTALYWYRQSLGQGPEFLIYFQGTGAADDSGLPNDRFFAVRPEGSVSTLKIQRTERGDSAVYLCASSLGTGGSGANVLTFGAGSRLTVL.

There are a few counts of this clonotype. This chain links TRBV7-3 with TRBJ2-3, with D possibly TRBD2 on 6 matching bases. Germline loops: CDR1 SGHTA, CDR2 FQGTGA. The CDR3 is made up of 14 amino acids. Trimming pared 5 bases from V and 6 bases from J, leaving 15 bases between. CDR3 nucleotide sequence: TGTGCCAGCAGCCTGTCCCCGGGGGAGGATACGCAGTATTTT. Translated, it gives CASSLSPGEDTQYF.

This clonotype was detected ten times or more. V gene TRBV5-1 combines with J gene TRBJ2-5, with TRBD2 as a possible D gene (6 bases). V lost 3 bases and J 5 bases, leaving 11 bases between the germline ends. CDR1 is SGHRS, CDR2 YFSETQ, per germline. The CDR3 has 13 amino acids. The DNA of the CDR3 is TGCGCCAGCAGCTCCCACGGAGGGGAGACCCAGTACTTC. Translated, it gives CASSSHGGETQYF.

The CDR3, as DNA: TGTGCCAGCAGTTCAAACGACGTGGGGCTCGAGCAGTACTTC. Translation: CASSSNDVGLEQYF. This chain connects TRBV6-5 to TRBJ2-7; possibly TRBD1 for D (5 bases). This CDR3 contains 14 residues. CDR1 MNHEY and CDR2 SVGAGI come from the germline V gene. V lost 4 bases and J lost 6, with 16 bases in between.

This clonotype has a handful of counts. The chain is built from TRBV7-9 and TRBJ2-3; 8 bases are shared with TRBD2. This CDR3 region has 15 residues. V was clipped by 7 bases and J by 3 bases; unmatched bases: 9. The germline V gene encodes CDR1 SEHNR and CDR2 FQNEAQ (reference sequence). This CDR3 is CASKERELGTDTQYF. The CDR3 DNA reads TGTGCCAGCAAGGAGCGGGAGTTGGGTACAGATACGCAGTATTTT.

The gene calls are TRBV13 and TRBJ2-3; D is uncertain. The CDR3 has 12 residues. Germline-derived CDR1 and CDR2 are PRHDT and FYEKMQ (reference sequence). V was clipped by 5 bases and J by 6 bases, with 9 bases between them. The CDR3 DNA follows: TGTGCCAGCAGCCCAGCTTATGATACGCAGTATTTT. This gives the protein CASSPAYDTQYF.

The DNA of the CDR3 is TGCAGCGTTGGGCAGGGGTCCTACGAGCAGTACTTC. This translates into CSVGQGSYEQYF. The chain links TRBV29-1 to TRBJ2-7; perhaps TRBD1 as D (6 bases). The germline gives CDR1 SQVTM, CDR2 ANQGSEA. CDR3 size: 12 residues. Trimming stripped 4 bases from V and 1 base from J, with 8 bases between.

The chain employs TRBV7-8 and TRBJ1-2; possible D gene TRBD1, 5 bases. This CDR3 has 16 amino acids. Germline V lookup: CDR1 SGHVS, CDR2 FQNEAQ. Trimming removed 10 bases from V and 6 bases from J, with 27 bases in between. Written as DNA, the CDR3 is TGTGCCACCATCGACGAGGTAGGGGCGACGAGGGATGGCTACACCTTC. Translated, it gives CATIDEVGATRDGYTF.

This clonotype was picked up a small number of times. The rearrangement uses TRBV6-5 and TRBJ2-1, with 9 bases that match TRBD2. Germline trimming cut 1 base from V and 5 bases from J; bases unmatched to any gene: 6. Germline assignment: CDR1 MNHEY and CDR2 SVGAGI. The CDR3 is made up of 16 amino acids. The chain's CDR3 is CASSYFSGRGHNEQFF. In DNA form, the CDR3 reads TGTGCCAGCAGTTACTTTAGCGGGAGAGGCCACAATGAGCAGTTCTTC.

This chain connects TRBV27 to TRBJ2-7; D tentatively fits TRBD1 or TRBD2 (6 bases each). This CDR3 region has 15 residues. V was cut by 5 bases and J by 7 bases, with 21 bases left in between. Per the germline V gene, CDR1 is MNHEY and CDR2 is SMNVEV (reference sequence). The CDR3 coding sequence is TGTGCCAGCAGTCCCCATAATTTACGGGGGCTAGAGCAGTACTTC. It codes for CASSPHNLRGLEQYF.

The chain joins TRBV23-1 to TRBJ2-3; 10 bases are a match to TRBD1. TRBV23-1 is an ORF; its function is uncertain. CDR3 length: 19 amino acids. Unmatched junction bases numbered 23, after V lost 9 bases and J lost 5 bases. CDR3: CARRRDRGPGLECGDTQYF. The DNA for the CDR3 is TGCGCCAGACGTCGGGACAGGGGCCCTGGACTAGAATGCGGAGATACGCAGTATTTT.

This chain joins TRBV25-1 and TRBJ1-4; no clear D gene. The V and J ends lost 7 bases and 7 bases respectively, with 7 bases between them. Germline-derived CDR1 and CDR2 are MGHDK and SYGVNS. This CDR3 has 11 residues. The chain's CDR3 is CASTTGEKLFF. For the CDR3, the DNA is TGTGCCAGCACGACGGGTGAAAAACTGTTTTTT.

This clonotype turned up a few times. The chain recombines TRBV7-9 with TRBJ2-7, with D tentatively TRBD1 (6 bases). Deletions cut 7 bases from V and 1 base from J, with 14 bases between. From germline, CDR1 is SEHNR and CDR2 FQNEAQ (reference sequence). The CDR3 is made up of 14 amino acids. The CDR3 protein is CASTPGAGSYEQYF. The CDR3 nucleotides read TGTGCCAGCACCCCAGGGGCAGGTTCCTACGAGCAGTACTTC.

The CDR3 DNA sequence: TGTGCCAGCAGCCAAGAAGCCCGACAGGGTTCTAATCAGCCCCAGCATTTT. Translating gives CASSQEARQGSNQPQHF. The V gene is TRBV14, the J gene TRBJ1-5; 7 bases agree with TRBD1. From germline, CDR1 is SGHDN and CDR2 FVKESK. This CDR3 is 17 amino acids long. The V and J ends lost 0 bases and 4 bases, in that order; junction bases with no gene match: 9.

A few counts support this clonotype. The CDR3 spells CATSDGSRGPEAFF. The CDR3 DNA sequence: TGTGCCACCAGTGATGGTTCTAGGGGACCTGAAGCTTTCTTT. The J gene is TRBJ1-1, the V gene TRBV24-1; a weak D match, TRBD1 (5 bases). V lost 3 bases, J lost 6 bases, and 13 bases lay in between. The CDR3 has 14 amino acids. Germline CDR1 and CDR2: KGHDR and SFDVKD.

CDR3 residues: CSARDQRGAGDTQYF. CDR3 coding DNA: TGCAGTGCTAGAGATCAAAGGGGCGCGGGAGATACGCAGTATTTT. The rearrangement links TRBV20-1 to TRBJ2-3, with D possibly called TRBD1 or TRBD2 (5 bases each). Trimming took 0 bases from V and 5 from J, leaving 15 bases between them. The germline gives CDR1 DFQATT, CDR2 SNEGSKA (reference sequence). This CDR3 region has 15 residues.

This chain connects TRBV5-1 to TRBJ2-7, with TRBD1 matching over 7 bases. The V gene's germline CDR1 is SGHRS and CDR2 YFSETQ. CDR3 size: 15 residues. Trimming removed 5 bases from V and 3 bases from J; junction bases left unmatched: 11. The CDR3 bases are TGCGCCAGCAGATCCTCGCTCACAGGGGACTACGAGCAGTACTTC. The encoded protein is CASRSSLTGDYEQYF.

This clonotype was seen a few times. The rearrangement uses TRBV18 and TRBJ1-4; D perhaps matches TRBD1 (6 bases). This CDR3 is built from 16 residues. Per the germline V gene, CDR1 is KGHSH and CDR2 is LQKENI. Trimming removed 3 bases at V and 5 bases at J, with 16 bases between. Written as DNA, the CDR3 is TGTGCCAGCTCACCGCTCCAGGACAGCCAAAATGAAAAACTGTTTTTT. This codes for CASSPLQDSQNEKLFF.

This clonotype was detected many times. This chain links TRBV18 with TRBJ2-6; D unclear. Trimming cost V 0 bases and J 2 bases, with 11 bases left between them. This CDR3 region has 17 residues. In germline, CDR1 is KGHSH, CDR2 LQKENI. CDR3 protein: CASSPPSGPPGANVLTF. The CDR3 DNA follows: TGTGCCAGCTCACCACCGTCAGGCCCTCCTGGGGCCAACGTCCTGACTTTC.